The 27 T cell receptor beta chains below all came from one sample that was sequenced in a study of CD8 T cells in Susac syndrome. RNA amounts of roughly 0.45 to 1 ug underwent reverse transcription with random hexamers. TCRdb reprocessed the immunoSEQ multiplex PCR reads via MiXCR and lists one record per CDR3 protein. The table shows around 280,000 distinct CDR3 sequences, with 92% occurring only once. The sample comprised CD4+ T cells from PBMCs. These receptors all come from a human donor with multiple sclerosis.

A note on this clonotype: A read error may account for a junction end that differs from germline. The rearrangement joins TRBV5-1 to TRBJ2-3, with D possibly being TRBD1 or TRBD2 (5 bases each). This CDR3 has 14 amino acids. CDR1 SGHRS and CDR2 YFSETQ come from the germline V gene. The CDR3, as DNA: TGCGCCAGCAGGTTGGGACCGCGAGGAGATACGCAGTATTTT. Translating gives CASRLGPRGDTQYF.

The V call is TRBV14, the J call TRBJ1-3; D gene uncertain. CDR1 and CDR2 (germline): SGHDN, FVKESK. The CDR3 contains 15 residues. The germline V and J ends were trimmed by 4 bases and 0 bases, with 10 bases remaining between them. The CDR3 here is CASSPGRNSGNTIYF. CDR3 nucleotide sequence: TGTGCCAGCAGCCCTGGACGGAACTCTGGAAACACCATATATTTT.

The chain carries TRBV18 and TRBJ1-5; 8 bases match TRBD1. V shed 3 bases, J shed 5 bases, and the junction held 3 bases outside the gene matches. This CDR3 comprises 14 residues. The germline V gene encodes CDR1 KGHSH and CDR2 LQKENI. The CDR3 loop is CASSPQGADQPQHF. CDR3 coding DNA: TGTGCCAGCTCACCCCAGGGGGCTGATCAGCCCCAGCATTTT.

This chain uses TRBV9 with TRBJ1-2; tentatively, D is TRBD1 (5 bases). V lost 7 bases to trimming and J lost 3 bases, with 16 bases between them. CDR1 SGDLS and CDR2 YYNGEE come from the germline V gene. This CDR3 comprises 14 residues. CDR3 region: CASGRGPGHYGYTF. The CDR3 coding sequence is TGTGCCAGCGGTCGGGGCCCGGGGCACTATGGCTACACCTTC. Filled out from reference TRBV9 and TRBJ1-2, the complete variable domain reads DSGVTQTPKHLITATGQRVTLRCSPRSGDLSVYWYQQSLDQGLQFLIQYYNGEERAKGNILERFSAQQFPDLHSELNLSSLELGDSALYFCASGRGPGHYGYTFGSGTRLTVV.

The V gene is TRBV7-9, the J gene TRBJ1-1; tentative D call: TRBD1 (6 bases). The CDR3 extends over 14 amino acids. Per germline, CDR1 SEHNR and CDR2 FQNEAQ (reference sequence). Trimming removed 4 bases at V and 5 bases at J, with 14 bases between. CDR3 sequence (DNA): TGTGCCAGCAGCTCCTTACAGGGTCGGACTGAAGCTTTCTTT. It codes for CASSSLQGRTEAFF.

CDR3: CSAATGFGGYTF. In nucleotides, the CDR3 is TGCAGTGCCGCGACAGGGTTCGGTGGCTACACCTTC. The V and J genes are TRBV20-1 and TRBJ1-2; 7 bases agree with TRBD1. V was pared by 6 bases and J by 7 bases, with 8 bases of the junction left unmatched. Germline assignment: CDR1 DFQATT and CDR2 SNEGSKA (reference sequence). The CDR3 extends over 12 amino acids.

V and J are TRBV18 and TRBJ2-3; maybe TRBD2 (6 bases). Germline lookup yields CDR1 KGHSH and CDR2 LQKENI. The CDR3 has 15 amino acids. V dropped 5 bases and J dropped 6 bases, with 18 bases sitting between them. CDR3 in DNA: TGTGCCAGCTCATCTGGGACTCCCCTAACGGATACGCAGTATTTT. As protein: CASSSGTPLTDTQYF.

V and J are TRBV9 and TRBJ2-7; D uncertain. V was trimmed by 0 bases and J by 0 bases, leaving 19 bases between them. Per the germline V gene, CDR1 is SGDLS and CDR2 is YYNGEE. The CDR3 is 18 residues long. CDR3 nucleotides: TGTGCCAGCAGCGTAGGCCCCTCGATAACAACGGGCTCCTACGAGCAGTACTTC. Its protein is CASSVGPSITTGSYEQYF.

The chain employs TRBV19 and TRBJ1-1, with D perhaps TRBD1 (5 bases). Per germline, CDR1 LNHDA and CDR2 SQIVND (reference sequence). V lost 4 bases and J 4 bases, leaving 10 bases between the germline ends. The CDR3 covers 13 residues. CDR3 in DNA: TGTGCCAGTAGTACAGGGTCGCTCACTGAAGCTTTCTTT. Residues: CASSTGSLTEAFF.

The chain is built from TRBV27 and TRBJ2-7; TRBD2 might be the D (6 bases). CDR3 length: 13 amino acids. Trimming pared 6 bases from V and 6 bases from J, leaving 15 bases between. Germline V gene data show CDR1 as MNHEY and CDR2 as SMNVEV (reference sequence). CDR3 nucleotide sequence: TGTGCCAGCAGAGGCGGGGATTGGGGCGAGCAGTACTTC. Amino acids: CASRGGDWGEQYF.

The V call is TRBV4-3, the J call TRBJ1-2; unclear D gene. The CDR3 spans 18 residues. The V end was cut by 0 bases, the J end by 1 base, with 18 bases between. Germline CDR1 reads LGHNA; CDR2 reads YSLEER. The CDR3: CASSQEPGGPRLNYGYTF. The CDR3 nucleotides are TGCGCCAGCAGCCAAGAGCCCGGTGGACCGCGGCTTAACTATGGCTACACCTTC.

The chain uses TRBV29-1 and TRBJ1-5; the match to TRBD1 covers 9 bases. Germline V CDR1 and CDR2: SQVTM, ANQGSEA. The V segment lost 4 bases and the J segment 4 bases; nucleotides outside the gene matches: 2. CDR3 size: 13 residues. The CDR3 DNA reads as TGCAGCGTTGGGGACAGGGTTAATCAGCCCCAGCATTTT. This encodes CSVGDRVNQPQHF.

This rearrangement joins TRBV20-1 to TRBJ2-1; D possibly corresponds to TRBD2 (6 bases). In germline, CDR1 is DFQATT, CDR2 SNEGSKA (reference sequence). Deletions cut 0 bases from V and 6 bases from J, with 15 bases between. The CDR3 contains 15 residues. The CDR3 DNA reads TGCAGTGCTAGAGATCTTGGGAGGTCCCCCAATGAGCAGTTCTTC. It yields the protein CSARDLGRSPNEQFF.

CDR3 region: CASSYFRLPQGVGNSPLHF. CDR3 coding DNA: TGTGCCAGCAGTTACTTTCGACTACCACAGGGGGTCGGTAATTCACCCCTCCACTTT. This chain connects TRBV6-5 to TRBJ1-6; TRBD1 matches 8 bases. The ends lost 1 base at V and 6 bases at J; junction bases unmatched: 14. The CDR3 runs to 19 residues. The V gene's germline CDR1 is MNHEY and CDR2 SVGAGI.

The rearrangement links TRBV30 to TRBJ1-1; D is ambiguous. The CDR3 is made up of 13 amino acids. Trimming cost V 2 bases and J 5 bases, with 12 bases left between them. The germline V gene encodes CDR1 GTSNPN and CDR2 SVGIG (reference sequence). CDR3 amino acids: CAWSPDWETEAFF. For the CDR3, the DNA is TGTGCCTGGAGTCCGGACTGGGAGACTGAAGCTTTCTTT.

The J gene is TRBJ1-1, the V gene TRBV6-5; possibly TRBD1 for D (5 bases). The CDR3 runs to 12 residues. Trimming left V 7 bases short and J 1 base short, with 7 bases between. Germline CDR1 MNHEY, CDR2 SVGAGI. The CDR3 DNA sequence: TGTGCCAGCAAGGGGCGGAACACTGAAGCTTTCTTT. Its protein product is CASKGRNTEAFF.

The V gene is TRBV4-3, the J gene TRBJ2-7; no definite D call. The V and J ends lost 0 bases and 6 bases respectively, with 15 bases between them. Looked up from germline, CDR1 is LGHNA and CDR2 is YSLEER. The CDR3 is made up of 15 amino acids. The CDR3, as DNA: TGCGCCAGCAGCCAAGATATGGCCCTGTCCCCCGAGCAGTACTTC. This codes for CASSQDMALSPEQYF.

The CDR3 is CAWSVLSYGTSGVSSYEQYF. CDR3 coding DNA: TGTGCCTGGAGTGTACTAAGCTACGGGACTAGCGGGGTTAGCTCCTACGAGCAGTACTTC. The rearrangement uses TRBV30 and TRBJ2-7, with TRBD2 identical over 13 bases. Looked up from germline, CDR1 is GTSNPN and CDR2 is SVGIG (reference sequence). V gave up 0 bases and J gave up 0 bases; unmatched junction bases: 14. The CDR3 sequence is 20 residues long.

V and J are TRBV10-3 and TRBJ2-1, with TRBD2 identical over 14 bases. The CDR3 is made up of 17 amino acids. In germline, CDR1 is ENHRY, CDR2 SYGVKD. Losses at the gene ends were 8 bases for V and 9 bases for J; bases not matched to a gene: 15. The CDR3 is CAIPGLAGAREWGEQFF. For the CDR3, the DNA is TGTGCCATCCCGGGACTAGCGGGAGCTCGGGAATGGGGTGAGCAGTTCTTC.

This clonotype came up once. This sequence joins TRBV6-2 or TRBV6-3 and TRBJ2-2; D not certain. Trimming removed 3 bases at V and 1 base at J, with 12 bases between. In germline, CDR1 is MNHEY, CDR2 SVGEGT. There are 16 residues in the CDR3. This CDR3 reads CASSYSRALNTGELFF. CDR3 bases: TGTGCCAGCAGTTATTCCCGGGCCCTGAACACCGGGGAGCTGTTTTTT.

V and J are TRBV5-4 and TRBJ2-3; TRBD2 is a possible D gene (7 bases). The length of the CDR3 is 16 residues. CDR1 is SGHNT and CDR2 is YYREEE in the germline V gene (reference sequence). Trimming removed 7 bases at V and 4 bases at J, with 22 bases between. The CDR3 DNA follows: TGTGCCAGCCACGCTCGTGAGGGGGGGGCAGCAGATACGCAGTATTTT. It yields the protein CASHAREGGAADTQYF.

The chain couples TRBV7-6 to TRBJ2-7; TRBD1 aligns across 7 bases. V lost 5 bases and J lost 2; bases outside the gene matches: 6. The germline CDR1 and CDR2 sequences are SGHVS and FNYEAQ. This CDR3 region has 14 residues. As DNA, the CDR3 is TGTGCCAGCAGCCCCCGACAGGGTCCCTACGAGCAGTACTTC. This codes for CASSPRQGPYEQYF.

The genes are TRBV15 and TRBJ2-7; D remains ambiguous. This CDR3 has 12 amino acids. Germline V gene sequence: CDR1 LNHNV, CDR2 YYDKDF (reference sequence). V gave up 4 bases and J gave up 3 bases, with 7 bases separating them. CDR3 loop: CATSTRYYEQYF. Here the CDR3 DNA reads TGTGCCACCAGCACTCGCTACTACGAGCAGTACTTC.

The chain joins TRBV30 to TRBJ2-2, with 9 nucleotides matching TRBD1. The germline gives CDR1 GTSNPN, CDR2 SVGIG (reference sequence). Losses at the gene ends were 3 bases for V and 7 bases for J; bases not matched to a gene: 12. The CDR3 extends over 16 amino acids. The CDR3: CAWRPWTGAHDGELFF. The DNA for the CDR3 is TGTGCCTGGAGGCCTTGGACAGGGGCGCATGACGGGGAGCTGTTTTTT.

The V gene is TRBV5-6, the J gene TRBJ2-7, with TRBD2 matching over 10 bases. Germline values: CDR1 SGHDT, CDR2 YYEEEE. V gave up 2 bases and J gave up 4 bases; unmatched junction bases: 3. The CDR3 runs to 14 residues. Here the CDR3 DNA reads TGTGCCAGCAGCTTACTAGCGGGACCGTACGAGCAGTACTTC. It yields the protein CASSLLAGPYEQYF.

The V call is TRBV29-1, the J call TRBJ1-1; D is unresolved. Germline lookup yields CDR1 SQVTM and CDR2 ANQGSEA. The CDR3 consists of 13 residues. Trimming removed 7 bases at V and 1 base at J, with 13 bases between. The DNA for the CDR3 is TGCAGCGCGACCGCGACGGGGAACACTGAAGCTTTCTTT. Encoded protein: CSATATGNTEAFF.

V is TRBV15 and J is TRBJ2-3; D not certain. The ends were cut back, 5 bases at V and 0 bases at J, with 12 bases in the middle. The CDR3 extends over 15 amino acids. Germline CDR1 is LNHNV and CDR2 is YYDKDF (reference sequence). Written as DNA, the CDR3 is TGTGCCACCAGCGGCAGCACGGTTAGCACAGATACGCAGTATTTT. This encodes CATSGSTVSTDTQYF.